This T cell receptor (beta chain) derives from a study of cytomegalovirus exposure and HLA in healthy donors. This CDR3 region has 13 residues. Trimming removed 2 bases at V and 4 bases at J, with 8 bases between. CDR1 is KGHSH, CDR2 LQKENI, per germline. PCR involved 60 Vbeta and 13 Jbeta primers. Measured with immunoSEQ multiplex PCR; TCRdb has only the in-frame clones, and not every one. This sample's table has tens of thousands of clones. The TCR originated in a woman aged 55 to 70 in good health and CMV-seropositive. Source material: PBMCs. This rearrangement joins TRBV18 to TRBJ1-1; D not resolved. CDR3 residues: CASSPSPGTEAFF. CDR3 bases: TGTGCCAGCTCACCAAGCCCTGGCACTGAAGCTTTCTTT. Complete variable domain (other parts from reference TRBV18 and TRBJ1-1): NAGVMQNPRHLVRRRGQEARLRCSPMKGHSHVYWYRQLPEEGLKFMVYLQKENIIDESGMPKERFSAEFPKEGPSILRIQQVVRGDSAAYFCASSPSPGTEAFFGQGTRLTVV.